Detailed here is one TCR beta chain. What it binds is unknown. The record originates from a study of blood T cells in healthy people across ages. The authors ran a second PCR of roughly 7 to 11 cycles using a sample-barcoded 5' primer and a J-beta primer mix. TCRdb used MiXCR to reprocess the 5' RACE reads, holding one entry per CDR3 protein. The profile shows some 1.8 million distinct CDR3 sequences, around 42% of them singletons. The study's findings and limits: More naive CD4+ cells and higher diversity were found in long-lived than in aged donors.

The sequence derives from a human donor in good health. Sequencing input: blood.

CDR3 loop: CSARSGLTGELFF. The CDR3 bases are TGCAGTGCTAGATCGGGGCTCACCGGGGAGCTGTTTTTT. J is TRBJ2-2 and V is TRBV20-1, with D possibly called TRBD1 or TRBD2 (5 bases each). Germline CDR1 and CDR2: DFQATT and SNEGSKA (reference sequence). This CDR3 spans 13 amino acids. With 2 bases removed from V and 4 bases from J, the gap between germline ends came to 8 bases.